A selection of T cell receptor beta chains follows, all from one sample in a study of CD8 T cells in Susac syndrome. Each CDR3 protein is one row after TCRdb ran MiXCR on the immunoSEQ multiplex PCR reads. This sample has under 200,000 distinct CDR3 sequences, with roughly 95% found just once. The sequenced sample consisted of CD4+ T cells from PBMCs. The source of these receptors is a human donor with Susac syndrome. Each CDR3 is given with its conserved first and last residue. The D gene is left open where the match is weak. Rows may omit the clone size; those that give it use once, few, many or a size class.

V	D	J	size	DNA	CDR3
TRBV4-3	-	TRBJ1-2	once	TGCGCCAGCAGCCAAGCGGGGGGCTCTAACTATGGCTACACCTTC	CASSQAGGSNYGYTF
TRBV20-1	-	TRBJ2-3	-	TGCAGTGCTCCAGCTATCCTAGCTGCAGATACGCAGTATTTT	CSAPAILAADTQYF
TRBV28	-	TRBJ2-6	once	TGTGCCAGCTTGTCCCCAGGGGCCAACGTCCTGACTTTC	CASLSPGANVLTF
TRBV24-1	-	TRBJ2-2	-	TGTGCCACCGGCCGCAGGGAGACCGGGGAGCTGTTTTTT	CATGRRETGELFF
TRBV29-1	TRBD2	TRBJ2-3	-	TGCAGCGTTGTCTCCCAGCCCGGACTAGCAGCTAGCACAGATACGCAGTATTTT	CSVVSQPGLAASTDTQYF
TRBV10-3	-	TRBJ1-1	-	TGTGCCATCAGTGACCTTATAACAGAGATGAACACTGAAGCTTTCTTT	CAISDLITEMNTEAFF
TRBV29-1	-	TRBJ2-1	few	TGCAGCGTTGAAGAGCGGGATGGGACCTTC	CSVEERDGTF
TRBV20-1	-	TRBJ2-7	-	TGCAGTGCTAGAGTTGGAGGGGCCTTCTCCTACGAGCAGTACTTC	CSARVGGAFSYEQYF
TRBV28	-	TRBJ1-2	-	TGTGCCAGCAGTTCGTGGACAGATGGCTACACCTTC	CASSSWTDGYTF
TRBV20-1	TRBD2	TRBJ2-3	-	TGCAGTGCTTTTCCCTTGGGCGGGAGGGCGCCAGATACGCAGTATTTT	CSAFPLGGRAPDTQYF
TRBV30	-	TRBJ1-1	-	TGTGCCTGGAGTGTACTGGACAGATCCTCTGAAGCTTTCTTT	CAWSVLDRSSEAFF
TRBV29-1	-	TRBJ2-4	once	TGCAGCGTTGAAGTGGGGCGAGGGATAAACATTCAGTACTTC	CSVEVGRGINIQYF
TRBV5-1	TRBD1	TRBJ1-2	-	TGCGCCAGCAGCTTGCACAGGGGGCAAGGAGGCTACACCTTC	CASSLHRGQGGYTF
TRBV30	-	TRBJ2-5	-	TGTGCCTGGACACAGGGTCGGGGAAGGCAGGAGACCCAGTACTTC	CAWTQGRGRQETQYF
TRBV6-2/TRBV6-3	-	TRBJ1-6	-	TGTGCCAGCAGTTCGGGACCATCTCTTTCACCCCTCCACTTT	CASSSGPSLSPLHF
TRBV24-1	TRBD1	TRBJ2-3	-	TGTGCCACCAGTGATCGGACAGGGGGCACAGATACGCAGTATTTT	CATSDRTGGTDTQYF
TRBV18	TRBD2	TRBJ2-2	-	TGTGCCAGCTCACCTACTGGAAAAGCGGGGGGAACCGGGGAGCTGTTTTTT	CASSPTGKAGGTGELFF
TRBV20-1	-	TRBJ2-6	-	TGCAGTGCTAGCCCACAGATCTCTGGGGCCAACGTCCTGACTTTC	CSASPQISGANVLTF
TRBV9	-	TRBJ2-1	-	TGTGCCAGCAGTACAGGGATCTACAATGAGCAGTTCTTC	CASSTGIYNEQFF
TRBV4-2	-	TRBJ1-1	-	TGTGCCAGCAGCCAACACGCTGAAGCTTTCTTT	CASSQHAEAFF
TRBV7-2	-	TRBJ1-5	-	TGTGCCAGCAGCGACGGGTGGTCTCAGCCCCAGCATTTT	CASSDGWSQPQHF
TRBV4-3	-	TRBJ1-1	-	TGCGCCAGCAGCCTAAAAGAGGGAACTGAAGCTTTCTTT	CASSLKEGTEAFF
TRBV7-2	-	TRBJ2-3	-	TGTGCCAGCAGCTTAGCTGCCAGGGATCACACAGATACGCAGTATTTT	CASSLAARDHTDTQYF
TRBV5-1	-	TRBJ2-7	-	TGCGCCAGCAGCTTGGGACAGGCAATCTCCTACGAGCAGTACTTC	CASSLGQAISYEQYF
TRBV27	-	TRBJ1-2	-	TGTGCCAGCAGCAACAGGGCCTCCTATGGCTACACCTTC	CASSNRASYGYTF
TRBV20-1	-	TRBJ1-5	-	TGCAGTGCTAGAGCGGATAGCAATCAGCCCCAGCATTTT	CSARADSNQPQHF
TRBV4-2	-	TRBJ2-7	-	TGTGCCAGCAGCCAAGATTCAGGGAACTACGAGCAGTACTTC	CASSQDSGNYEQYF
TRBV7-9	-	TRBJ2-1	-	TGTGCCAGCAGCTTGGGCGGGCCTTACAATGAGCAGTTCTTC	CASSLGGPYNEQFF
TRBV28	-	TRBJ2-1	-	TGTGCCAGCAGTCCCGGGTGGGCGGGCATGAATGAGCAGTTCTTC	CASSPGWAGMNEQFF
TRBV24-1	TRBD1	TRBJ2-2	-	TGTGCCACCAGTGATTGGACAGGCGCGAACACCGGGGAGCTGTTTTTT	CATSDWTGANTGELFF
TRBV15	-	TRBJ2-7	-	TGTGCCACCAGCGGGGGGAACGCCTACGAGCAGTACTTC	CATSGGNAYEQYF
TRBV28	-	TRBJ2-4	-	TGTGCCTCAGGGGGGCCAGCCAAAAACATTCAGTACTTC	CASGGPAKNIQYF
TRBV9	TRBD1	TRBJ1-1	-	TGTGCCAGCAGCGTAGGAGGGGGCGAGACTGAAGCTTTCTTT	CASSVGGGETEAFF
TRBV5-1	TRBD1	TRBJ2-5	-	TGCGCCAGCAGCTTATACGGACAGGAAGAGACCCAGTACTTC	CASSLYGQEETQYF
TRBV19	TRBD2	TRBJ2-1	-	TGTTCAACTAGCGGATACAATGAGCAGTTCTTC	CSTSGYNEQFF